This T cell receptor beta chain was recovered during a study of T cells in Graves' hyperthyroidism and ophthalmopathy. Using RNA transcripts as the source, TCR beta CDR3 regions were amplified. HTBI primers drove first-round RT-PCR of the TCR CDR3. TCRdb itself ran the multiplex PCR reads through MiXCR, one entry per CDR3 protein. In the table there are approximately 640,000 distinct CDR3 sequences, over 40% of which are singletons. Turning to this clonotype: A much larger clone lies one base from this, so it may be a read error.

The CDR3 is 14 amino acids. Germline V gene lookup returns CDR1 DFQATT and CDR2 SNEGSKA (reference sequence). V is TRBV20-1 and J is TRBJ2-5, with 13 bases lining up with TRBD2. The sequence came from an adult man with Graves' disease, either hyperthyroidism or ophthalmopathy (not recorded which). Sequenced material: peripheral blood or thyroid tissue (not recorded which). CDR3 region: CSATGLAGPEAQYF. In DNA, the CDR3 is TGCAGTGCAACGGGACTAGCGGGGCCAGAGGCCCAGTACTTC.